This paragraph reports one T cell receptor (beta chain). What it binds is not known. This record comes from a study of CD8+CD57+ T cells in acquired aplastic anemia. Broader study findings: Significance was not reached for CD8+ Simpson's diversity between patients and controls. Twenty-nine CD8+ CDR3 sequences were shared between patients and controls.

V lost 4 bases and J lost 3, with 7 bases in between. CDR3 length equals 11 residues. Germline loops: CDR1 DFQATT, CDR2 SNEGSKA (reference sequence). Genomic DNA templated the TCR beta VDJ and CDR3 profiling. Using its own MiXCR run on the reads, TCRdb lists one record per CDR3 protein. The data hold tens of thousands of distinct CDR3 sequences, with around 67% observed a single time. This clonotype was obtained from a human donor in good health, serving as a control. The sequenced sample consisted of sorted CD4+, CD8+, or CD8+CD57+ T cells (not recorded which) from PBMCs. This chain connects TRBV20-1 to TRBJ2-7, with D unclear. The CDR3, as DNA: TGCAGTGCTACCTTGCTCTACGAGCAGTACTTC. Translation: CSATLLYEQYF.